The 31 T cell receptor beta chains below all came from one sample that was sequenced in a study of CD8 T cells in ankylosing spondylitis (dated by TCRdb to between 2016 and 2019). The study at large found these results: Blood from ankylosing spondylitis patients appeared to be characterized by a TCR beta motif composed of several highly homologous amino acid variants.

Libraries came from 5' RACE. The instrument given in TCRdb is Illumina HiSeq 2500. Starting from the raw public reads, TCRdb applied fastp trimming at Q25, assembled clones with MiXCR and retained in-frame beta chains. Each CDR3 protein appears once, grouped with its most common genes and DNA. The sample has 200,000 to 250,000 distinct CDR3 sequences on record, 15% to 20% of them singletons. The leading ten clones occupy approximately 40% of the sample. These TCRs' antigens remain unknown. The sequenced sample was blood, either unsorted or a sorted T cell fraction (not recorded which). The receptors stem from a male donor with ankylosing spondylitis.

This clonotype was recorded a few times. The chain carries TRBV2 and TRBJ2-7; weak D call: TRBD1 (6 bases). The V gene lost 1 base and the J gene lost 2 bases, with 6 bases spanning the gap. CDR3 size: 13 residues. From germline, CDR1 is SNHLY and CDR2 FYNNEI. CDR3 loop: CASSEDRAYEQYF. In nucleotides, the CDR3 is TGTGCCAGCAGTGAAGACAGGGCCTACGAGCAGTACTTC.

This clonotype was found many times. This sequence joins TRBV5-1 and TRBJ1-1, with D possibly matching TRBD1 (5 bases). The CDR3 runs 14 residues. Germline CDR1 and CDR2: SGHRS and YFSETQ. The germline V and J ends were trimmed by 4 bases and 2 bases, with 12 bases remaining between them. The CDR3 DNA reads as TGCGCCAGCAGCCCCGACAGTCCTAACACTGAAGCTTTCTTT. This sequence encodes CASSPDSPNTEAFF.

This clonotype has only a few counts. The chain employs TRBV5-1 and TRBJ2-7; the D gene is possibly TRBD1 (5 bases). V lost 2 bases to trimming and J lost 0 bases, with 9 bases between them. This CDR3 has 14 residues. Germline V gene lookup returns CDR1 SGHRS and CDR2 YFSETQ. CDR3 region: CASSLWGDSYEQYF. DNA of the CDR3: TGCGCCAGCAGCTTATGGGGCGACTCCTACGAGCAGTACTTC.

The chain joins TRBV20-1 to TRBJ1-1; TRBD1 aligns across 10 bases. The CDR3 consists of 14 residues. Looked up from germline, CDR1 is DFQATT and CDR2 is SNEGSKA (reference sequence). Trimming took 0 bases from V and 3 from J; bases not matched to a gene: 1. The CDR3 spells CSARDGQGDTEAFF. The CDR3 DNA is TGCAGTGCTAGAGATGGACAGGGGGACACTGAAGCTTTCTTT.

At least ten counts were recorded for this clonotype. This chain uses TRBV7-2 with TRBJ2-5; 9 bases fit TRBD2. J lost 5 bases, V lost 1 base, and 8 bases had no gene match. From germline, CDR1 is SGHTA and CDR2 FQGNSA. CDR3 size: 16 residues. The CDR3 region is CASSLVAYGLAETQYF. CDR3 bases: TGTGCCAGCAGCTTAGTTGCGTATGGACTAGCGGAGACCCAGTACTTC.

This clonotype has just a few counts. The CDR3 nucleotides are TGCGCCAGCAGCCAAGGCCACACAGGGGCCGACTTGAACACTGAAGCTTTCTTT. This gives the protein CASSQGHTGADLNTEAFF. The chain links TRBV4-1 to TRBJ1-1; 7 bases align to TRBD1. Per germline, CDR1 MGHRA and CDR2 YSYEKL. The CDR3 contains 18 residues. V was pared by 1 base and J by 0 bases, with 11 bases of the junction left unmatched.

J is TRBJ2-7 and V is TRBV7-9; the D gene could be TRBD1 or TRBD2 (5 bases each). This CDR3 contains 13 residues. CDR1 is SEHNR and CDR2 is FQNEAQ in the germline V gene (reference sequence). Trimming took off 1 base at V and 4 bases at J, with 8 bases between the two ends. The CDR3 reads CASSLGEGYEQYF. The CDR3 region has the DNA TGTGCCAGCAGCTTAGGCGAGGGGTACGAGCAGTACTTC.

This clonotype was observed a few times. The chain links TRBV4-3 to TRBJ2-1, with unresolved D. V shed 0 bases and J shed 8 bases, with 8 bases lying between them. Per the germline V gene, CDR1 is LGHNA and CDR2 is YSLEER. The CDR3 runs to 13 residues. CDR3 amino acids: CASSQEKFYEQFF. CDR3 coding DNA: TGCGCCAGCAGCCAAGAGAAGTTCTATGAGCAGTTCTTC.

The rearrangement joins TRBV29-1 to TRBJ1-1, with D unclear. Germline lookup yields CDR1 SQVTM and CDR2 ANQGSEA. The CDR3 consists of 12 residues. Trimming took off 5 bases at V and 6 bases at J, with 13 bases between the two ends. The CDR3 sequence: CSVINQRSEAFF. The CDR3 coding sequence is TGCAGCGTTATAAACCAGAGGTCTGAAGCTTTCTTT.

This clonotype appeared a few times. V and J are TRBV5-1 and TRBJ2-7; D might be TRBD2 (6 bases). Germline V gene data show CDR1 as SGHRS and CDR2 as YFSETQ. V gave up 3 bases and J gave up 1 base, with 11 bases separating them. The CDR3 length is 14 residues. Written as DNA, the CDR3 is TGCGCCAGCAGCTACCGGGACTCATCCTACGAGCAGTACTTC. It encodes CASSYRDSSYEQYF.

This clonotype was seen repeatedly, ten times or more. The rearrangement links TRBV19 to TRBJ1-1, with TRBD1 matching 9 bases. This CDR3 spans 14 amino acids. V lost 6 bases, J lost 2 bases, and 4 bases stayed unmatched. The V gene's germline CDR1 is LNHDA and CDR2 SQIVND (reference sequence). The CDR3 loop reads CASSLQGANTEAFF. In nucleotides, the CDR3 is TGTGCCAGTAGCCTACAGGGGGCAAACACTGAAGCTTTCTTT.

V is TRBV28 and J is TRBJ1-4; D might be TRBD1 (5 bases). Germline V gives CDR1 MDHEN, CDR2 SYDVKM. V was shortened by 7 bases and J by 2 bases, with 8 bases between the two germline ends. The CDR3 is 13 amino acids. CDR3 loop: CASTGGTNEKLFF. As DNA, the CDR3 is TGTGCCAGCACGGGGGGTACTAATGAAAAACTGTTTTTT.

The CDR3 loop is CAIRPGTSGLTDTQYF. CDR3 nucleotide sequence: TGTGCCATCAGGCCAGGGACTAGCGGACTCACAGATACGCAGTATTTT. The chain has TRBV10-3 and TRBJ2-3; TRBD2 matches at 11 bases. Germline loops: CDR1 ENHRY, CDR2 SYGVKD. The CDR3 runs 16 residues. The trim removed 6 bases at V and 2 bases at J, leaving 7 bases unmatched.

The chain joins TRBV5-1 to TRBJ2-1; D not resolved. From germline, CDR1 is SGHRS and CDR2 YFSETQ. Trimming removed 5 bases from V and 6 bases from J, with 9 bases in between. The CDR3 loop spans 12 amino acids. The CDR3 nucleotides read TGCGCCAGCAGAGAAGACACCAATGAGCAGTTCTTC. Residues: CASREDTNEQFF.

This clonotype was seen only a few times. The CDR3 spells CASSYVAADYGYTF. For the CDR3, the DNA is TGTGCCAGCAGTTATGTTGCGGCAGACTATGGCTACACCTTC. The rearrangement links TRBV6-5 to TRBJ1-2, with unresolved D. Trimming took 3 bases from V and 3 from J, leaving 11 bases between them. The germline gives CDR1 MNHEY, CDR2 SVGAGI. The CDR3 has 14 residues.

This clonotype appeared a few times. The chain has TRBV27 and TRBJ2-1; D unclear. Germline lookup yields CDR1 MNHEY and CDR2 SMNVEV (reference sequence). Between the trimmed V and J ends, which lost 3 bases and 0 bases, there was a span of 9 bases. The CDR3 has 15 amino acids. For the CDR3, the DNA is TGTGCCAGCAGTTTCGGGTTAAGCTCCTACAATGAGCAGTTCTTC. It encodes CASSFGLSSYNEQFF.

This chain connects TRBV29-1 to TRBJ1-1; a possible D gene is TRBD1 (6 bases). The V gene lost 4 bases and the J gene lost 5 bases, with 8 bases spanning the gap. The germline gives CDR1 SQVTM, CDR2 ANQGSEA. CDR3 length: 11 residues. The CDR3 protein is CSVAQGTEAFF. Here the CDR3 DNA reads TGCAGCGTTGCACAGGGAACTGAAGCTTTCTTT.

The chain has TRBV5-8 and TRBJ1-6, with a weak D call TRBD1 (5 bases). CDR3 length: 13 residues. The germline V gene encodes CDR1 SGHTS and CDR2 YDEGEE. Trimming removed 3 bases at V and 8 bases at J, with 9 bases between. CDR3 amino acids: CASSSSGDSPLHF. The DNA for the CDR3 is TGTGCCAGCAGCTCATCGGGGGATTCACCCCTCCACTTT.

The rearrangement uses TRBV27 and TRBJ2-1; tentative D call: TRBD2 (6 bases). Germline CDR1 MNHEY, CDR2 SMNVEV (reference sequence). The CDR3 consists of 14 residues. V was shortened by 6 bases and J by 6 bases, with 15 bases between the two germline ends. The CDR3 sequence is CASSTGTGGNEQFF. Written as DNA, the CDR3 is TGTGCCAGCAGCACCGGGACCGGGGGCAATGAGCAGTTCTTC.

This clonotype was observed at least ten times. Its ends do not fully match the called genes, so a read error is possible. The rearrangement joins TRBV27 to TRBJ2-7, with a possible D match to TRBD1 (6 bases). Germline-derived CDR1 and CDR2 are MNHEY and SMNVEV (reference sequence). This CDR3 is 15 amino acids long. In nucleotides, the CDR3 is TGTGCCAGCAGTTTACTTGGGACACTCACCTACGAGCAGTATTTC. The encoded protein is CASSLLGTLTYEQYF.

The genes are TRBV7-9 and TRBJ2-1, with TRBD2 as a possible D gene (6 bases). CDR3 length: 17 residues. The V end lost 1 base, the J end lost 6 bases, and 19 bases lay between the germline ends. Germline CDR1 reads SEHNR; CDR2 reads FQNEAQ (reference sequence). The CDR3 region has the DNA TGTGCCAGCAGCTTAGAGGGACTTGCGATTCTGGGCAATGAGCAGTTCTTC. Translated, it gives CASSLEGLAILGNEQFF.

V usage is TRBV5-1 and J usage is TRBJ1-1; possible D gene TRBD1, 6 bases. V lost 0 bases and J 5 bases, leaving 11 bases between the germline ends. The CDR3 is made up of 14 amino acids. Germline V gives CDR1 SGHRS, CDR2 YFSETQ. CDR3 sequence: CASSLEGGLTEAFF. The CDR3 bases are TGCGCCAGCAGCTTGGAAGGGGGGCTGACTGAAGCTTTCTTT.

This chain joins TRBV4-1 and TRBJ2-5; 8 bases map to TRBD1. Germline V CDR1 and CDR2: MGHRA, YSYEKL. This CDR3 has 15 residues. V gave up 0 bases and J gave up 5 bases; unmatched junction bases: 5. The CDR3 nucleotides are TGCGCCAGCAGCCAAGAAGGACAGGGCGGTGAGACCCAGTACTTC. This codes for CASSQEGQGGETQYF.

The CDR3 here is CASSQARNVNTEAFF. CDR3 bases: TGCGCCAGCAGCCAAGCAAGGAACGTTAACACTGAAGCTTTCTTT. V gene TRBV4-1 combines with J gene TRBJ1-1; D is ambiguous. The CDR3 runs to 15 residues. Germline V gene lookup returns CDR1 MGHRA and CDR2 YSYEKL. V lost 1 base, J lost 2 bases, and 11 bases lay in between.

This clonotype was recorded at least ten times. This chain uses TRBV5-1 with TRBJ1-1, with 7 bases identical to TRBD1. Germline trimming cut 3 bases from V and 4 bases from J; bases unmatched to any gene: 3. CDR3 length: 13 residues. Germline V gene data show CDR1 as SGHRS and CDR2 as YFSETQ. As DNA, the CDR3 is TGCGCCAGCAGCTCGGCAGGGGGCACTGAAGCTTTCTTT. This gives the protein CASSSAGGTEAFF.

This clonotype was counted ten times or more. The V gene is TRBV4-3, the J gene TRBJ1-1; unclear D gene. Germline lookup yields CDR1 LGHNA and CDR2 YSLEER. The CDR3 sequence is 15 residues long. The ends were cut back, 0 bases at V and 8 bases at J, with 16 bases in the middle. CDR3: CASSQEVVSTFEAFF. In DNA, the CDR3 is TGCGCCAGCAGCCAAGAGGTGGTCAGTACTTTCGAAGCTTTCTTT.

J is TRBJ2-2 and V is TRBV7-9; 8 nucleotides align to TRBD1. V dropped 5 bases and J dropped 0; count of bases not matched to a gene: 5. The CDR3 totals 16 residues. The germline V gene has CDR1 SEHNR and CDR2 FQNEAQ (reference sequence). Written as DNA, the CDR3 is TGTGCCAGCAGCGCTGAGACAGGGGCGAACACCGGGGAGCTGTTTTTT. It yields the protein CASSAETGANTGELFF.

This clonotype was seen a few times. The CDR3 DNA reads TGTGCCAGCCTTCCGGGACGGTGGGACCAAGGCTACACCTTC. Translation gives CASLPGRWDQGYTF. The chain uses TRBV6-1 and TRBJ1-2; perhaps TRBD1 as D (5 bases). V lost 8 bases, J lost 8 bases, and 21 bases lay in between. Germline V lookup: CDR1 MNHNS, CDR2 SASEGT. The CDR3 is 14 residues long.

This clonotype occurred a few times. The chain carries TRBV7-9 and TRBJ2-1, with 7 bases that match TRBD2. The CDR3 has 17 residues. Germline V lookup: CDR1 SEHNR, CDR2 FQNEAQ (reference sequence). Losses at the gene ends were 2 bases for V and 6 bases for J; bases not matched to a gene: 13. CDR3 in amino acids: CASSLPLGREDCNEQFF. The CDR3 nucleotides are TGTGCCAGCAGCTTACCCCTGGGGAGGGAAGATTGCAATGAGCAGTTCTTC.

The chain combines TRBV2 with TRBJ1-2, with a possible D match to TRBD1 (6 bases). The V and J ends lost 3 bases and 3 bases respectively, with 14 bases between them. The CDR3 runs 15 residues. Per germline, CDR1 SNHLY and CDR2 FYNNEI. CDR3 nucleotides: TGTGCCAGCAGTGAGCCCACAGGGACCCACTATGGCTACACCTTC. Amino acid sequence: CASSEPTGTHYGYTF.

The chain joins TRBV4-3 to TRBJ1-5; tentative D call: TRBD1 (6 bases). Germline V CDR1 and CDR2: LGHNA, YSLEER. The CDR3 spans 15 residues. V was clipped by 0 bases and J by 7 bases, with 13 bases between them. The CDR3 region is CASSQDRGLGQPQHF. The CDR3 bases are TGCGCCAGCAGCCAAGATAGGGGGTTAGGACAGCCCCAGCATTTT.